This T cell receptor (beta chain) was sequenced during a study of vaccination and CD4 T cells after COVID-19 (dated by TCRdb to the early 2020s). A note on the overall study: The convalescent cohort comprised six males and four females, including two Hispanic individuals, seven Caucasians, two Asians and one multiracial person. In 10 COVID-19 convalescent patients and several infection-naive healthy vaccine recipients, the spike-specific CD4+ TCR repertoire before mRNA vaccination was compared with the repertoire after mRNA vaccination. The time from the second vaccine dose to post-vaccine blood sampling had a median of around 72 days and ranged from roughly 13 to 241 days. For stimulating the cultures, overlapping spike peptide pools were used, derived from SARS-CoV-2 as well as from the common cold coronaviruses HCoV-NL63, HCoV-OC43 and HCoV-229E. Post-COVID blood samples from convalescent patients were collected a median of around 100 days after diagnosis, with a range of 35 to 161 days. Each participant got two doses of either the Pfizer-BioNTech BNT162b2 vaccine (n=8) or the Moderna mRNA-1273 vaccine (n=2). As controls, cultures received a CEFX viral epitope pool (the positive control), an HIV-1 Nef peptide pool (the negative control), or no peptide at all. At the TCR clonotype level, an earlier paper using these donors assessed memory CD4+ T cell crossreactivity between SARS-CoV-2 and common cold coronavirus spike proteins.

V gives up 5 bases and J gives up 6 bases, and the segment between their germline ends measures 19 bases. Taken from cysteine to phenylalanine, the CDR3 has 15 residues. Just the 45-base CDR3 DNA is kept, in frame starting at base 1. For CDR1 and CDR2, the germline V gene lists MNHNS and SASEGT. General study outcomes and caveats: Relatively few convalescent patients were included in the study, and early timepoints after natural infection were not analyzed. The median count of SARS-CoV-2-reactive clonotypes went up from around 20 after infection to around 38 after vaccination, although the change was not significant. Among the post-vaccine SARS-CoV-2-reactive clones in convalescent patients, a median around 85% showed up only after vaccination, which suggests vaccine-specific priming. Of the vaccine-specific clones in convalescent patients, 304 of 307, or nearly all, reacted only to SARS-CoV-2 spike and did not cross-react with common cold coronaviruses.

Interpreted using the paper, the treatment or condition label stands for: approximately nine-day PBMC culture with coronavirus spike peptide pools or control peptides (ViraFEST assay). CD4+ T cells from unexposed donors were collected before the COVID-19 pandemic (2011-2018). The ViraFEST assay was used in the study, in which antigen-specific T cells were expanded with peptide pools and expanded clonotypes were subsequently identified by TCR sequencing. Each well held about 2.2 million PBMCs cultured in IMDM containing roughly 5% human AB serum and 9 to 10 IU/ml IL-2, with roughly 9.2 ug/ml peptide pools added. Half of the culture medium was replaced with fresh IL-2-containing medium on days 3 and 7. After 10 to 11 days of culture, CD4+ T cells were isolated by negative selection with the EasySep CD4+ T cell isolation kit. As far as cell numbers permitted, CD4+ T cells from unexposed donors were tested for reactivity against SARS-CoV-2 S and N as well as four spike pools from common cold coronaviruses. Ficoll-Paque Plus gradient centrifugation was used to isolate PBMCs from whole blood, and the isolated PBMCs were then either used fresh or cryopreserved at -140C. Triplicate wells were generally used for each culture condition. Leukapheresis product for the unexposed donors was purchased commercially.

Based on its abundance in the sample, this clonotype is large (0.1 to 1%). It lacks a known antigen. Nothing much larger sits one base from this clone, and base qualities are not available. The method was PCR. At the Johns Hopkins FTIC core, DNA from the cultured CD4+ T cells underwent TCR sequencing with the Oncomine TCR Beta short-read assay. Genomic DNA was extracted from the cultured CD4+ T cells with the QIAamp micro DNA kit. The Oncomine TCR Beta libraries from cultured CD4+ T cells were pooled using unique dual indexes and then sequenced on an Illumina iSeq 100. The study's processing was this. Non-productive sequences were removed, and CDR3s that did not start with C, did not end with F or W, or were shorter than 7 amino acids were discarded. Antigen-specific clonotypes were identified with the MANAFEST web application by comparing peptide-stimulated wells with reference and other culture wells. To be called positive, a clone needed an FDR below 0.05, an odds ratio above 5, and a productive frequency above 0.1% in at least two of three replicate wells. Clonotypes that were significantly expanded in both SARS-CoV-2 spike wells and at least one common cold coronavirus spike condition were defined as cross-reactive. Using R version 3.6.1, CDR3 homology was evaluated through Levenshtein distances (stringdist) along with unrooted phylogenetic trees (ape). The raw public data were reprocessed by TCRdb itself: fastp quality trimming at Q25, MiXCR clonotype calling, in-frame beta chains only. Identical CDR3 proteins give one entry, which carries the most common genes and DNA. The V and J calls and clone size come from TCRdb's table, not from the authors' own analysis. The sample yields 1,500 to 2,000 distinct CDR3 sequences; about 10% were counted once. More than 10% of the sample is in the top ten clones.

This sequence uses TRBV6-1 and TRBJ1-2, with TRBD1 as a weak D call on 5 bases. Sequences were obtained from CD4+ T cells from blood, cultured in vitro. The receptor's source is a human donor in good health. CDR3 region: CASSPSVLGADGYTF. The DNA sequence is TGTGCCAGCAGTCCCTCTGTGTTAGGGGCGGATGGCTACACCTTC.